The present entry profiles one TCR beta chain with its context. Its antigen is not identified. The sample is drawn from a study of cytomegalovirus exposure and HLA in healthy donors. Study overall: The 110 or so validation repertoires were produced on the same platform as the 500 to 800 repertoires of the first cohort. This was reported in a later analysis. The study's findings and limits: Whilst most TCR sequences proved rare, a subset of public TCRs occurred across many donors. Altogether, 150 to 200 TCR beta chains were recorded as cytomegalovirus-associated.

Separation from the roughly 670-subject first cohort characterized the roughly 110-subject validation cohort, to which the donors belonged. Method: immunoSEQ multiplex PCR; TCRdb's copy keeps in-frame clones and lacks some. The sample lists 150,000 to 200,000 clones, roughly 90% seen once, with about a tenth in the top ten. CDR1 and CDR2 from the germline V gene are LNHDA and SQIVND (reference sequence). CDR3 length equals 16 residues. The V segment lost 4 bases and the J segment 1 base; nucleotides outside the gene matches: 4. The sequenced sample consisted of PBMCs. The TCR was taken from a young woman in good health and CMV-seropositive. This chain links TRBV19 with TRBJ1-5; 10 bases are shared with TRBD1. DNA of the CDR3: TGTGCCAGTAGTACCCGACAGGGGGCGAGCAATCAGCCCCAGCATTTT. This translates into CASSTRQGASNQPQHF. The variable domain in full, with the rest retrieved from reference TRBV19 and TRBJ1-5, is DGGITQSPKYLFRKEGQNVTLSCEQNLNHDAMYWYRQDPGQGLRLIYYSQIVNDFQKGDIAEGYSVSREKKESFPLTVTSAQKNPTAFYLCASSTRQGASNQPQHFGDGTRLSIL.